The entry that follows covers one TCR beta chain sequence. This specimen comes from a study of blood T cell repertoires in COVID-19. The wider study: Both acute and convalescent COVID-19 samples were obtained from the United States, Italy and Spain.

Trimming removed 2 bases from V and 3 bases from J, with 7 bases in between. CDR1 is GTSNPN and CDR2 is SVGIG in the germline V gene (reference sequence). The CDR3 consists of 12 residues. Profiled with immunoSEQ multiplex PCR; TCRdb holds only in-frame clones, not every one. The sample shows some 11,000 clones, 75% to 90% of them seen only once. The sample comprised peripheral blood. The gene calls are TRBV30 and TRBJ1-2; D ambiguous. The TCR sequence derives from a human donor in a cohort sampled during active COVID-19. Here the CDR3 DNA reads TGTGCCTGGAGTACCGGGTACTATGGCTACACCTTC. Amino acids: CAWSTGYYGYTF.